The 21 T cell receptor beta chains below were found in one sample sequenced in a study of blood T cells in healthy people across ages. For the second PCR, which ran for about 7 to 12 cycles, a sample-barcoded 5' primer and a J-beta primer mix were used. Using its own MiXCR run on the 5' RACE reads, TCRdb lists one record per CDR3 protein. The sample yields roughly 1.4 million distinct CDR3 sequences, approximately 60% seen once. The sequenced sample was blood. These receptors were collected from a man aged 18-30 years in good health.

This clonotype was detected only a few times. This chain connects TRBV29-1 to TRBJ2-3; the match to TRBD2 covers 9 bases. This CDR3 region has 15 residues. Germline V lookup: CDR1 SQVTM, CDR2 ANQGSEA. V was pared by 4 bases and J by 2 bases, with 7 bases of the junction left unmatched. This CDR3 reads CSVVGPSGVTDTQYF. The CDR3 nucleotides are TGCAGCGTTGTCGGCCCTAGCGGGGTCACAGATACGCAGTATTTT.

The gene calls are TRBV29-1 and TRBJ2-5; TRBD1 aligns across 8 bases. From germline, CDR1 is SQVTM and CDR2 ANQGSEA. CDR3 length: 14 residues. Losses at the gene ends were 1 base for V and 4 bases for J; bases not matched to a gene: 5. The CDR3 here is CSVEGRGPGETQYF. The CDR3 DNA follows: TGCAGCGTTGAAGGCAGGGGGCCGGGAGAGACCCAGTACTTC.

This clonotype was detected a few times. CDR3: CASSIQGEQFF. In DNA form, the CDR3 reads TGTGCCAGCAGTATCCAGGGTGAGCAGTTCTTC. The V and J genes are TRBV27 and TRBJ2-1, with D tentatively TRBD1 (5 bases). V gave up 5 bases and J gave up 9 bases, with 8 bases separating them. Germline values: CDR1 MNHEY, CDR2 SMNVEV (reference sequence). The CDR3 extends over 11 amino acids.

The table lists this clonotype with a few counts. This sequence joins TRBV12-3 or TRBV12-4 and TRBJ2-7; 11 bases agree with TRBD1. The CDR3 spans 15 residues. The V segment lost 6 bases and the J segment 5 bases; nucleotides outside the gene matches: 9. The CDR3 loop reads CASSRRDRGSNEQYF. The DNA for the CDR3 is TGTGCCAGCAGCCGCCGGGACAGGGGGTCTAACGAGCAGTACTTC.

This clonotype was seen only a few times. The rearrangement uses TRBV29-1 and TRBJ2-1; D gene ambiguous. Germline CDR1 reads SQVTM; CDR2 reads ANQGSEA. The length of the CDR3 is 13 residues. Trimming stripped 6 bases from V and 3 bases from J, with 12 bases between. The CDR3 protein is CSVQNPGYNEQFF. In nucleotides, the CDR3 is TGCAGCGTCCAGAACCCTGGCTACAATGAGCAGTTCTTC.

The V gene is TRBV6-1, the J gene TRBJ1-2; 8 bases line up with TRBD1. J was trimmed by 4 bases and V by 6 bases; bases with no gene match: 4. The CDR3 extends over 13 amino acids. Per germline, CDR1 MNHNS and CDR2 SASEGT. The CDR3 region is CASRPGQAYGYTF. The CDR3 DNA reads as TGTGCCAGCAGGCCGGGACAGGCCTATGGCTACACCTTC.

The chain uses TRBV29-1 and TRBJ1-4, with a weak D call TRBD1 (5 bases). Per the germline V gene, CDR1 is SQVTM and CDR2 is ANQGSEA. The germline V and J ends were trimmed by 5 bases and 4 bases, with 8 bases remaining between them. CDR3 length equals 12 residues. CDR3 sequence (DNA): TGCAGCGTTTGGCAGGGTAATGAAAAACTGTTTTTT. This sequence encodes CSVWQGNEKLFF.

The chain carries TRBV5-6 and TRBJ2-6, with TRBD1 identical over 9 bases. This CDR3 spans 18 amino acids. With V trimmed by 3 bases and J by 0 bases, 7 bases remained unmatched. Looked up from germline, CDR1 is SGHDT and CDR2 is YYEEEE. The CDR3 is CASSSIRDRDSGANVLTF. DNA for the CDR3: TGTGCCAGCAGCTCGATCCGGGACAGGGACTCTGGGGCCAACGTCCTGACTTTC.

This chain connects TRBV3-1 to TRBJ1-4, with D unresolved. Germline V lookup: CDR1 LGHDT, CDR2 YNNKEL (reference sequence). Trimming removed 4 bases at V and 5 bases at J, with 14 bases between. This CDR3 region has 15 residues. As DNA, the CDR3 is TGTGCCAGCAGCCGACGGACGGGAGCGAATGAAAAACTGTTTTTT. Its protein product is CASSRRTGANEKLFF.

For this clonotype: The junction departs from germline at one end; a sequencing error may be responsible. This chain joins TRBV7-9 and TRBJ1-2, with D unresolved. In germline, CDR1 is SEHNR, CDR2 FQNEAQ (reference sequence). This CDR3 comprises 13 residues. The CDR3 coding sequence is TGTGCCAGCAGTTTAGCCGGGGAGGAGGGCTACACCTTC. Amino acids: CASSLAGEEGYTF.

Comment on this clonotype: The junction does not match germline at one end; this may be a read error. The rearrangement links TRBV6-2 or TRBV6-3 to TRBJ2-5; D possibly corresponds to TRBD2 (5 bases). The CDR3 is made up of 14 amino acids. Germline CDR1 reads MNHEY; CDR2 reads SVGEGT. In DNA, the CDR3 is TGTGCCAGCAGTGACTCGGAGGAAGGAGAGACCCAGTACTTC. It specifies CASSDSEEGETQYF.

This CDR3 reads CASFPLGYNEQFF. The CDR3 DNA reads as TGTGCCAGCTTCCCTTTAGGGTACAATGAGCAGTTCTTC. The gene calls are TRBV5-6 and TRBJ2-1; unclear D gene. CDR1 and CDR2 from the germline V gene are SGHDT and YYEEEE. V lost 7 bases and J 4 bases, leaving 12 bases between the germline ends. This CDR3 comprises 13 residues. The full variable domain, completed using reference TRBV5-6 and TRBJ2-1, is DAGVTQSPTHLIKTRGQQVTLRCSPKSGHDTVSWYQQALGQGPQFIFQYYEEEERQRGNFPDRFSGHQFPNYSSELNVNALLLGDSALYLCASFPLGYNEQFFGPGTRLTVL.

The V and J genes are TRBV20-1 and TRBJ2-7; 8 nucleotides align to TRBD1. Germline CDR1 and CDR2: DFQATT and SNEGSKA (reference sequence). The CDR3 is 13 residues long. The J segment lost 7 bases and the V segment lost 3 bases, leaving 8 bases of the junction unmatched. The CDR3 DNA reads TGCAGTGCTAGGGGAGGACAGGGTTGGGAGCAGTACTTC. Translating it yields CSARGGQGWEQYF.

The J gene is TRBJ1-2, the V gene TRBV2; D remains unclear. The V end lost 3 bases, the J end lost 1 base, and 6 bases lay between the germline ends. Germline CDR1 and CDR2: SNHLY and FYNNEI. The CDR3 has 13 residues. DNA for the CDR3: TGTGCCAGCAGTGACGGAGATAACTATGGCTACACCTTC. This translates into CASSDGDNYGYTF. Drawing the rest from reference TRBV2 and TRBJ1-2, the complete variable domain is EPEVTQTPSHQVTQMGQEVILRCVPISNHLYFYWYRQILGQKVEFLVSFYNNEISEKSEIFDDQFSVERPDGSNFTLKIRSTKLEDSAMYFCASSDGDNYGYTFGSGTRLTVV.

CDR3 DNA: TGCAGTGCCCTAGCGGGGGGGCAAGATGGCTACACCTTC. It is translated as CSALAGGQDGYTF. The rearrangement links TRBV20-1 to TRBJ1-2; D may be TRBD1 (6 bases). CDR3 length: 13 residues. V was cut by 6 bases and J by 6 bases, with 17 bases left in between. CDR1 DFQATT and CDR2 SNEGSKA come from the germline V gene (reference sequence).

The CDR3 loop is CATSDRDSIYNEQFF. The CDR3 DNA sequence: TGTGCCACCAGTGATAGGGACTCAATATACAATGAGCAGTTCTTC. The V and J genes are TRBV24-1 and TRBJ2-1, with D possibly TRBD2 on 6 matching bases. Germline V gene sequence: CDR1 KGHDR, CDR2 SFDVKD. Trimming cost V 3 bases and J 4 bases, with 12 bases left between them. This CDR3 region has 15 residues.

About this clonotype: The junction departs from germline at one end; a sequencing error may be responsible. The chain uses TRBV6-6 and TRBJ2-4; TRBD2 is a possible D gene (5 bases). This CDR3 spans 16 amino acids. Germline V gives CDR1 MNHNY, CDR2 SVGAGI (reference sequence). CDR3 in amino acids: CASSYSLGAMRNEQYF. As DNA, the CDR3 is TGTGCCAGCAGTTACAGCTTGGGAGCTATGAGGAACGAGCAGTATTTC.

In this sample, this clonotype turned up a few times. This CDR3 is CASRPTGAGGYTF. CDR3 DNA sequence: TGTGCCAGCAGGCCAACAGGCGCGGGAGGCTACACCTTC. The chain recombines TRBV7-9 with TRBJ1-2; D is perhaps TRBD1 (5 bases). The CDR3 runs 13 residues. The V end was cut by 6 bases, the J end by 8 bases, with 16 bases between. Germline CDR1 SEHNR, CDR2 FQNEAQ (reference sequence).

The CDR3 DNA is TGTGCCAGCAGCCCATTAGGGGGGCCGGAGACCCAGTACTTC. Its translation: CASSPLGGPETQYF. The chain uses TRBV5-5 and TRBJ2-4, with D perhaps given as TRBD1 or TRBD2 (6 bases each). The end of the DNA fits TRBJ2-5 better, so the J call may be wrong. The CDR3 covers 14 residues. Germline V gene data show CDR1 as SGHKS and CDR2 as YYEKEE (reference sequence).

The chain combines TRBV10-2 with TRBJ2-2, with D maybe TRBD1 (5 bases). Germline assignment: CDR1 WSHSY and CDR2 SAAADI. V lost 3 bases, J lost 5 bases, and 13 bases lay in between. The CDR3 length is 15 residues. DNA of the CDR3: TGCGCCAGCAGTGACAGGGTCGGTCCAACCGGGGAGCTGTTTTTT. The encoded protein is CASSDRVGPTGELFF.

V is TRBV27 and J is TRBJ1-5, with TRBD1 matching over 10 bases. Germline CDR1 is MNHEY and CDR2 is SMNVEV (reference sequence). The CDR3 sequence is 15 residues long. J was trimmed by 5 bases and V by 0 bases; bases with no gene match: 1. Written as DNA, the CDR3 is TGTGCCAGCAGTTTATCGGGGACAGGGGATCAGCCCCAGCATTTT. It is translated as CASSLSGTGDQPQHF.